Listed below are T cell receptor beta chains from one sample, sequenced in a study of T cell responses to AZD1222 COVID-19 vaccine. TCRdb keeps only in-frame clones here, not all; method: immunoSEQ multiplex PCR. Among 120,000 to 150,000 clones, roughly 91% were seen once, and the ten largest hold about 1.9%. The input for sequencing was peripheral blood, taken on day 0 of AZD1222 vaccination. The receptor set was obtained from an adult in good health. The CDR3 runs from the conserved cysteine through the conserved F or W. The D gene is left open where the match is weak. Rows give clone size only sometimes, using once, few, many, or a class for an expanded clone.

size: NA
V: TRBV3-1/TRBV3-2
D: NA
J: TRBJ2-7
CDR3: CASSQVDEQYF
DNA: TGTGCCAGCAGCCAAGTGGACGAGCAGTACTTC

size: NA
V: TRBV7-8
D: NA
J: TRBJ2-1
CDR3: CASSLDGNNEQFF
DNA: TGTGCCAGCAGCTTAGACGGCAACAATGAGCAGTTCTTC

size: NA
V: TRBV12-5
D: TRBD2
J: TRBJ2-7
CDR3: CASGPNPRLAGSSYEQYF
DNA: TGTGCTAGTGGTCCCAACCCCCGACTAGCGGGCAGCTCCTACGAGCAGTACTTC

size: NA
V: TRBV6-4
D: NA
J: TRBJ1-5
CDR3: CASSGTTGVLFMGNQPQHF
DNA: TGTGCCAGCAGTGGTACCACAGGAGTATTATTCATGGGCAATCAGCCCCAGCATTTT

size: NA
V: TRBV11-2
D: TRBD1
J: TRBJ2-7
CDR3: CASNQRQGSYEQYF
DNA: TGTGCCAGCAACCAAAGACAGGGGTCCTACGAGCAGTACTTC

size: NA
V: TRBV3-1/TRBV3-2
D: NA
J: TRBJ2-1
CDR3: CASSQEAESSYNEQFF
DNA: TGTGCCAGCAGCCAAGAGGCAGAGAGCTCCTACAATGAGCAGTTCTTC

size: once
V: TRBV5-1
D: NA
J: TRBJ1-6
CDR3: CASSLEGSNSPLHF
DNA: TGCGCCAGCAGCCTGGAAGGGTCCAATTCACCCCTCCACTTT

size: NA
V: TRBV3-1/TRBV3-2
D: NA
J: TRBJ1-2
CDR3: CASSQDYRQNYGYTF
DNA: TGTGCCAGCAGCCAAGATTACAGGCAGAACTATGGCTACACCTTC

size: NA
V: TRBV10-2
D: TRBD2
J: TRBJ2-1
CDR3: CASSDLAGGTYNEQFF
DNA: TGCGCCAGCAGTGATTTAGCGGGGGGGACCTACAATGAGCAGTTCTTC

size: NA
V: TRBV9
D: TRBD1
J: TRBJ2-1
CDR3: CASSVDGRGRNEQFF
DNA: TGTGCCAGCAGCGTAGATGGCAGGGGGCGTAATGAGCAGTTCTTC

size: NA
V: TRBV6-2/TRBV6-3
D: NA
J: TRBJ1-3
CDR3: CASSREPGRVSGNTIYF
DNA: TGTGCCAGCAGCCGAGAGCCGGGCAGGGTCTCTGGAAACACCATATATTTT

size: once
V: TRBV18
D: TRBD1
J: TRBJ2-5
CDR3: CASSMGQQETQYF
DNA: TGTGCCAGCTCAATGGGACAGCAAGAGACCCAGTACTTC

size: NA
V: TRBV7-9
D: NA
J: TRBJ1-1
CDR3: CASSYNSGTEAFF
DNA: TGTGCCAGCAGCTACAATTCCGGCACTGAAGCTTTCTTT

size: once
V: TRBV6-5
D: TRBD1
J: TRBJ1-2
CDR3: CASRAPAEGGGGYTF
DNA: TGTGCCAGCAGGGCCCCGGCCGAAGGGGGCGGTGGCTACACCTTC

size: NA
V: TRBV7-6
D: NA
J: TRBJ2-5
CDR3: CASSLLPRQVSETQYF
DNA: TGTGCCAGCAGCTTATTACCCCGACAGGTCTCGGAGACCCAGTACTTC

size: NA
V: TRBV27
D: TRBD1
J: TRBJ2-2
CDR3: CASSSPGQGAGGELFF
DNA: TGTGCCAGCAGTTCTCCGGGACAGGGGGCAGGCGGGGAGCTGTTTTTT

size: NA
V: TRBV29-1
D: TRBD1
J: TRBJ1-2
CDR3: CSVRQGSSYGYTF
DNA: TGCAGCGTGCGACAGGGATCGAGCTATGGCTACACCTTC

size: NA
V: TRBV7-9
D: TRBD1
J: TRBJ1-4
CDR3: CASSLDRVATNEKLFF
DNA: TGTGCCAGCAGCTTGGACAGGGTGGCAACTAATGAAAAACTGTTTTTT

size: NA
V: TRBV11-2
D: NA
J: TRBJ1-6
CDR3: CASSRRTVNSPLHF
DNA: TGTGCCAGCAGCCGACGGACAGTCAATTCACCCCTCCACTTT

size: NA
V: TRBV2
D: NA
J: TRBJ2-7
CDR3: CASSRDWAYEQYF
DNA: TGTGCCAGCAGCCGGGACTGGGCCTACGAGCAGTACTTC

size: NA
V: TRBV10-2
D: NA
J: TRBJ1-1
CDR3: CASSEPNGQVAKAFF
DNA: TGCGCCAGCAGTGAGCCGAACGGACAAGTTGCGAAAGCTTTCTTT

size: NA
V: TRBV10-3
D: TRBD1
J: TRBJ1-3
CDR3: CATGPELGQTQTSGNTIYF
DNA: TGTGCCACCGGTCCGGAATTGGGACAGACACAAACCTCTGGAAACACCATATATTTT